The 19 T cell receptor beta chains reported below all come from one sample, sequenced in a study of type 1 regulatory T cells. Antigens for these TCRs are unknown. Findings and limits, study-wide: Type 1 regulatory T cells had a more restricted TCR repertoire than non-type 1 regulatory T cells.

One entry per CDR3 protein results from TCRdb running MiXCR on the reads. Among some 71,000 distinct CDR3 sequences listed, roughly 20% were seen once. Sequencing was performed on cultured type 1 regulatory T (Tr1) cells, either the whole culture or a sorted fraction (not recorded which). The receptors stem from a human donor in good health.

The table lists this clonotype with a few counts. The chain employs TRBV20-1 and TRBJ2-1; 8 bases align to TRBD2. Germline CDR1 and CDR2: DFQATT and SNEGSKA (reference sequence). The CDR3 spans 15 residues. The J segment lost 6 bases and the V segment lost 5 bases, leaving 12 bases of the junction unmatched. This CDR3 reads CSAPNPREVSNEQFF. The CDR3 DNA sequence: TGCAGTGCTCCTAACCCGCGGGAGGTATCCAATGAGCAGTTCTTC.

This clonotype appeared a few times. Written as DNA, the CDR3 is TGCAGTGCTAGAGACGAAGCAGCCGGGACTAGTGCCGGGGAGCTGTTTTTT. It specifies CSARDEAAGTSAGELFF. This sequence joins TRBV20-1 and TRBJ2-2; 8 nucleotides line up with TRBD2. Germline values: CDR1 DFQATT, CDR2 SNEGSKA (reference sequence). This CDR3 has 17 residues. Germline trimming cut 0 bases from V and 6 bases from J; bases unmatched to any gene: 12.

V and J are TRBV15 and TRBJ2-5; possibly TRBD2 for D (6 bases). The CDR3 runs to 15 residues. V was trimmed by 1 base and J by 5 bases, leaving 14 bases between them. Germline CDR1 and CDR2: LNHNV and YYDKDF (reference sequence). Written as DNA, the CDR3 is TGTGCCACCAGCAGAGTGGGGGAGGAAACGGAGACCCAGTACTTC. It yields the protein CATSRVGEETETQYF.

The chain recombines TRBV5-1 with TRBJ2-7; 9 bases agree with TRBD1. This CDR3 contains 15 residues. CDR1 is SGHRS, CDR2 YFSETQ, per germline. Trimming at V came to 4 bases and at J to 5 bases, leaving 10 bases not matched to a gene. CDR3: CASSLGTGKGHEQYF. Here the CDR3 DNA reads TGCGCCAGCAGCCTAGGGACAGGGAAAGGTCACGAGCAGTACTTC. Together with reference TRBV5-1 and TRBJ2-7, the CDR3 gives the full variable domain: KAGVTQTPRYLIKTRGQQVTLSCSPISGHRSVSWYQQTPGQGLQFLFEYFSETQRNKGNFPGRFSGRQFSNSRSEMNVSTLELGDSALYLCASSLGTGKGHEQYFGPGTRLTVT.

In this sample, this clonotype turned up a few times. The CDR3 bases are TGTGCCAGCAGTTCACAGGGGACTTTGAACACTGAAGCTTTCTTT. It specifies CASSSQGTLNTEAFF. V and J are TRBV12-3 or TRBV12-4 and TRBJ1-1; 7 bases are shared with TRBD1. Trimming took 4 bases from V and 0 from J; bases not matched to a gene: 5. The CDR3 has 15 amino acids.

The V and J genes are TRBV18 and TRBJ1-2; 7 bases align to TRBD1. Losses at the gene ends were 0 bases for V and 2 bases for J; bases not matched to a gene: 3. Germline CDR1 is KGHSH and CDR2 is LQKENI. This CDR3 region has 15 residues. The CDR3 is CASSPPGQTNYGYTF. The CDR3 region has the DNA TGTGCCAGCTCACCACCGGGACAGACGAACTATGGCTACACCTTC.

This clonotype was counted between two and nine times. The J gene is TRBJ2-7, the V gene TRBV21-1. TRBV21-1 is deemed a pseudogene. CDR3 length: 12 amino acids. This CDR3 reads CASSKNSYEQYF. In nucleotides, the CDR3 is TGTGCCAGCAGCAAAAATTCCTACGAGCAGTACTTC.

The CDR3 sequence: CASSVFLVSEQFF. The CDR3 DNA sequence: TGTGCCAGCAGCGTGTTTCTAGTCAGTGAGCAGTTCTTC. The gene calls are TRBV9 and TRBJ2-1; no firm D call. This CDR3 has 13 amino acids. Between the trimmed V and J ends, which lost 2 bases and 9 bases, there was a span of 12 bases. Germline values: CDR1 SGDLS, CDR2 YYNGEE.

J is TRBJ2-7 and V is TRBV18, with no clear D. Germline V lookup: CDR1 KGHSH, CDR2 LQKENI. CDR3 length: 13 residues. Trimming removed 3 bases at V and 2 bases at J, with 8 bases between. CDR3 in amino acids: CASSPQTAYEQYF. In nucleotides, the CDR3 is TGTGCCAGCTCACCCCAAACAGCCTACGAGCAGTACTTC.

CDR3 in DNA: TGTGCCAGCAGCGGAGAGGGTCGAGGGGCCCAGTACTTC. This codes for CASSGEGRGAQYF. The V gene is TRBV9, the J gene TRBJ2-5; D could derive from TRBD1 or TRBD2 (5 bases each). The CDR3 has 13 residues. The ends were cut back, 3 bases at V and 9 bases at J, with 15 bases in the middle. Germline lookup yields CDR1 SGDLS and CDR2 YYNGEE. The variable domain in full, with the rest retrieved from reference TRBV9 and TRBJ2-5, is DSGVTQTPKHLITATGQRVTLRCSPRSGDLSVYWYQQSLDQGLQFLIQYYNGEERAKGNILERFSAQQFPDLHSELNLSSLELGDSALYFCASSGEGRGAQYFGPGTRLLVL.

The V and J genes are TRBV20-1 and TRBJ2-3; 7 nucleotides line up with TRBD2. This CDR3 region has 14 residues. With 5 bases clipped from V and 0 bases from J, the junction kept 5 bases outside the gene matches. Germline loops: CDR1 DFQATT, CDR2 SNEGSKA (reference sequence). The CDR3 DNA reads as TGCAGTGCTCCGCCGGGGGGAAGCACAGATACGCAGTATTTT. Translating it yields CSAPPGGSTDTQYF.

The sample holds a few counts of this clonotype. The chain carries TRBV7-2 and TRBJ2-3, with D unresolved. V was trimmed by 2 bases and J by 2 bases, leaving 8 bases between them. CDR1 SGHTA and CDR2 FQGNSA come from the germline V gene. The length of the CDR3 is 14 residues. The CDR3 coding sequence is TGTGCCAGCAGCTTACGGGTGCACACAGATACGCAGTATTTT. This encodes CASSLRVHTDTQYF.

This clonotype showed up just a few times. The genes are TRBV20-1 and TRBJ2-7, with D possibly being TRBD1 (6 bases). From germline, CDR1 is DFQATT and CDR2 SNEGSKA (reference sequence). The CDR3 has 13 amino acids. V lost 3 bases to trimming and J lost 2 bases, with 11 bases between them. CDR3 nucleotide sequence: TGCAGTGCTAGTAGTCAGGGGACCTACGAGCAGTACTTC. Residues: CSASSQGTYEQYF.

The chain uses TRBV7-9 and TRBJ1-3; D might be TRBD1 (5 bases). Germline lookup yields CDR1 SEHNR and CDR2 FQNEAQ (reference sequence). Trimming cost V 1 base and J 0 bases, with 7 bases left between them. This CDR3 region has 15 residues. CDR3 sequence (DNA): TGTGCCAGCAGCTTAGGGGGCAACTCTGGAAACACCATATATTTT. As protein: CASSLGGNSGNTIYF.

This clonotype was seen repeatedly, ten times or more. CDR3 DNA: TGCGCCAGCAGCTTGAATCAGGGTACGCAGTATTTT. It translates to CASSLNQGTQYF. The chain joins TRBV5-1 to TRBJ2-3; TRBD1 might be the D (5 bases). V lost 1 base, J lost 8 bases, and 8 bases lay in between. The CDR3 is 12 amino acids. From germline, CDR1 is SGHRS and CDR2 YFSETQ.

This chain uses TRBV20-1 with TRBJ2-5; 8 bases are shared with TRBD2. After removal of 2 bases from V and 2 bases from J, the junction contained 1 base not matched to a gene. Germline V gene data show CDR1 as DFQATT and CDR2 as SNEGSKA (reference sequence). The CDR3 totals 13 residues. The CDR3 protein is CSARSSGQETQYF. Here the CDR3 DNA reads TGCAGTGCTAGATCTAGCGGGCAAGAGACCCAGTACTTC.

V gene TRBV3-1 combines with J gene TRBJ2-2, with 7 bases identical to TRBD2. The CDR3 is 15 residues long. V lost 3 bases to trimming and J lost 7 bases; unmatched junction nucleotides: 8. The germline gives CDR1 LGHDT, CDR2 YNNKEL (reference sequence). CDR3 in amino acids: CASSHGGRFGGELFF. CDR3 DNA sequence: TGTGCCAGCAGCCATGGCGGGAGATTCGGCGGGGAGCTGTTTTTT.

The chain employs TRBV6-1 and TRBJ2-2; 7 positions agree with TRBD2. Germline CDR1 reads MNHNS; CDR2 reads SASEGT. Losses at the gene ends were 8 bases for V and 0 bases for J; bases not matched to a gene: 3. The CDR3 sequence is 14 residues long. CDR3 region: CASGGEANTGELFF. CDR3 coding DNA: TGTGCCAGCGGGGGGGAAGCGAACACCGGGGAGCTGTTTTTT.

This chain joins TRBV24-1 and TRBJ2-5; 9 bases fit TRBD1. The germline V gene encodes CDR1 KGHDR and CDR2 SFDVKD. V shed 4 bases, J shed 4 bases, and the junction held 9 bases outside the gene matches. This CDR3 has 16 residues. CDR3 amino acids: CATSDPRTGDRETQYF. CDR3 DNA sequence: TGTGCCACCAGTGACCCCAGGACAGGGGATAGAGAGACCCAGTACTTC.